This T cell receptor beta chain emerged from a study of shared clonotypes between healthy human individuals. Study-wide results and limits: Rarefaction revealed incomplete sorted-subset sequencing despite large depth.

A remark on this clone: The target antigen is unknown.

The CDR3 runs to 14 residues. V was cut by 4 bases and J by 1 base, with 11 bases left in between. Germline lookup yields CDR1 SGHDT and CDR2 YYEEEE. Here immunoSEQ multiplex PCR was the method, and the copy in TCRdb shows in-frame clones only, minus some. The data show roughly 2,300,000 clones, 92% seen once. Sequencing used naive CD4+ T cells from PBMCs. Subset reported: CD45RA+ positively selected. The chain has TRBV5-6 and TRBJ1-1; possible D gene TRBD1, 6 bases. This TCR was sampled from a man aged 18 to 29 in good health. Some clones in this sample may be carry-over from other donors' samples. Here the CDR3 reads CASSLIRGNTEAFF. The CDR3 coding sequence is TGTGCCAGCAGCCTAATCAGGGGGAACACTGAAGCTTTCTTT.